One sample yielded the 16 T cell receptor beta chains listed below, sequenced in a study of CD8 T cells in ankylosing spondylitis. These receptors have no identified antigens. TCRdb fed the 5' RACE reads into MiXCR, producing one record per CDR3 protein. This table holds about 330,000 distinct CDR3 sequences, roughly 8% found once. Study-wide results and caveats: What appeared characteristic of ankylosing spondylitis blood was a TCR beta motif of fewer than ten highly homologous variants.

Sample: blood, either unsorted or a sorted T cell fraction (not recorded which). The receptors stem from a male donor with ankylosing spondylitis.

The chain recombines TRBV20-1 with TRBJ2-5; a possible D gene is TRBD2 (5 bases). Germline V gene sequence: CDR1 DFQATT, CDR2 SNEGSKA (reference sequence). The CDR3 is 15 amino acids. The V and J ends lost 6 bases and 0 bases respectively, with 17 bases between them. CDR3 in DNA: TGCAGTGCAGCGGCGCTAGGCACTAACCAAGAGACCCAGTACTTC. This translates into CSAAALGTNQETQYF.

The table lists this clonotype with a count of one. This chain links TRBV15 with TRBJ1-2; possible D gene TRBD1, 6 bases. Trimming pared 0 bases from V and 6 bases from J, leaving 14 bases between. CDR3 size: 15 residues. The germline V gene has CDR1 LNHNV and CDR2 YYDKDF (reference sequence). Here the CDR3 DNA reads TGTGCCACCAGCAGAGATATTTGGGGGCCGGATGGCTACACCTTC. Translated: CATSRDIWGPDGYTF.

This clonotype has at least ten counts. The chain couples TRBV12-3 or TRBV12-4 to TRBJ2-7; D gene ambiguous. V gave up 1 base and J gave up 9 bases, with 7 bases separating them. This CDR3 is 11 amino acids long. In DNA, the CDR3 is TGTGCCAGCAGTTTAGGCCGGATGCAGTACTTC. Its protein product is CASSLGRMQYF.

The chain links TRBV7-8 to TRBJ2-7, with 10 bases that match TRBD2. The CDR3 runs to 15 residues. Per germline, CDR1 SGHVS and CDR2 FQNEAQ. The J segment lost 4 bases and the V segment lost 5 bases, leaving 8 bases of the junction unmatched. The CDR3 region is CASSAASGSLYEQYF. The CDR3 bases are TGTGCCAGCAGCGCCGCTAGCGGGAGTCTTTACGAGCAGTACTTC.

The rearrangement uses TRBV3-1 and TRBJ1-1; D is ambiguous. V was clipped by 0 bases and J by 5 bases, with 22 bases between them. This CDR3 comprises 18 residues. The germline CDR1 and CDR2 sequences are LGHDT and YNNKEL (reference sequence). This CDR3 reads CASSQDSRRKGKRTEAFF. In nucleotides, the CDR3 is TGTGCCAGCAGCCAAGATTCGCGTCGCAAAGGGAAAAGGACTGAAGCTTTCTTT. The full variable domain, its missing parts supplied by reference TRBV3-1 and TRBJ1-1, is DTAVSQTPKYLVTQMGNDKSIKCEQNLGHDTMYWYKQDSKKFLKIMFSYNNKELIINETVPNRFSPKSPDKAHLNLHINSLELGDSAVYFCASSQDSRRKGKRTEAFFGQGTRLTVV.

This clonotype was recorded a few times. This chain uses TRBV20-1 with TRBJ2-7, with 9 bases aligning to TRBD1. V dropped 0 bases and J dropped 6; count of bases not matched to a gene: 12. Per germline, CDR1 DFQATT and CDR2 SNEGSKA (reference sequence). The CDR3 sequence is 16 residues long. Written as DNA, the CDR3 is TGCAGTGCTAGAGATTCTACAGGGGGCCCCATGGGCGAGCAGTACTTC. Amino acid sequence: CSARDSTGGPMGEQYF.

This rearrangement joins TRBV28 to TRBJ1-6, with D possibly being TRBD1 (6 bases). V was pared by 7 bases and J by 4 bases, with 11 bases between. The CDR3 has 14 amino acids. Germline CDR1 is MDHEN and CDR2 is SYDVKM. This chain's CDR3 is CASNTGQYNSPLHF. CDR3 nucleotides: TGTGCCAGCAATACGGGACAATATAATTCACCCCTCCACTTT.

This clonotype has at least ten counts. The CDR3 DNA is TGTGCCACCAGCAGAGACCAAGGGACCGCAAATACGCAGTATTTT. Encoded protein: CATSRDQGTANTQYF. The chain employs TRBV15 and TRBJ2-3; D may correspond to TRBD1 or TRBD2 (5 bases each). V gave up 0 bases and J gave up 7 bases, with 14 bases separating them. CDR1 and CDR2 (germline): LNHNV, YYDKDF (reference sequence). The CDR3 is 15 amino acids.

This clonotype was seen repeatedly, ten times or more. DNA for the CDR3: TGCGCCAGCAGTGAGGTTCCGGGGGACGAGCAGTACTTC. It codes for CASSEVPGDEQYF. The J gene is TRBJ2-7, the V gene TRBV10-1; the D gene is possibly TRBD2 (6 bases). The CDR3 sequence is 13 residues long. Trimming cost V 2 bases and J 5 bases, with 10 bases left between them. The germline V gene has CDR1 WNHNN and CDR2 SYGVQD (reference sequence).

This clonotype was found a few times. The chain has TRBV7-2 and TRBJ1-2; D gene ambiguous. Germline CDR1 is SGHTA and CDR2 is FQGNSA. Trimming pared 8 bases from V and 0 bases from J, leaving 13 bases between. This CDR3 contains 14 residues. The DNA of the CDR3 is TGTGCCAGCTCCCGCGTGGGAGCTAACTATGGCTACACCTTC. Translation gives CASSRVGANYGYTF.

The chain carries TRBV7-9 and TRBJ2-5; TRBD1 is a possible D gene (5 bases). Germline V gene data show CDR1 as SEHNR and CDR2 as FQNEAQ (reference sequence). The V and J ends lost 1 base and 5 bases respectively, with 11 bases between them. The CDR3 has 14 residues. CDR3 in amino acids: CASSLEGAYETQYF. The DNA for the CDR3 is TGTGCCAGCAGCTTAGAAGGGGCTTATGAGACCCAGTACTTC.

Ten or more counts support this clonotype. This chain uses TRBV12-3 or TRBV12-4 with TRBJ2-5; D unclear. The CDR3 length is 12 residues. Trimming removed 3 bases from V and 4 bases from J, with 6 bases in between. CDR3 bases: TGTGCCAGCAGTTTGACCACAGAGACCCAGTACTTC. Its protein is CASSLTTETQYF.

The sample holds a few counts of this clonotype. The chain combines TRBV6-5 with TRBJ1-2, with TRBD1 matching 9 bases. This CDR3 spans 15 amino acids. With 2 bases clipped from V and 8 bases from J, the junction kept 9 bases outside the gene matches. Germline CDR1 and CDR2: MNHEY and SVGAGI. CDR3 loop: CASSYRAGTGIGYTF. DNA for the CDR3: TGTGCCAGCAGTTACCGGGCCGGGACAGGGATCGGCTACACCTTC.

This clonotype was counted a few times. V is TRBV19 and J is TRBJ1-2; D not resolved. This CDR3 contains 15 residues. V lost 7 bases to trimming and J lost 2 bases, with 17 bases between them. Per germline, CDR1 LNHDA and CDR2 SQIVND (reference sequence). Written as DNA, the CDR3 is TGTGCCAGTACTCCAATGATGGCAGAGAACTATGGCTACACCTTC. Translation gives CASTPMMAENYGYTF.

This chain connects TRBV11-2 to TRBJ2-1; D remains ambiguous. Trimming stripped 5 bases from V and 8 bases from J, with 16 bases between. Germline V gene sequence: CDR1 SGHAT, CDR2 FQNNGV. The length of the CDR3 is 14 residues. DNA of the CDR3: TGTGCCAGCAGCACGGGCCATCCTGAGGATGAGCAGTTCTTC. It encodes CASSTGHPEDEQFF.

This clonotype was detected only a few times. V gene TRBV27 combines with J gene TRBJ2-3; no reliable D call. CDR1 is MNHEY, CDR2 SMNVEV, per germline (reference sequence). CDR3 length: 12 amino acids. V shed 5 bases and J shed 6 bases, with 9 bases lying between them. CDR3: CASSIEGDTQYF. The CDR3 nucleotides are TGTGCCAGCAGTATAGAAGGGGATACGCAGTATTTT.